Listed here is a single T cell receptor beta chain. Antigen: not known. Samples were assayed with immunoSEQ v3.0 at survey level. The method was immunoSEQ multiplex PCR; TCRdb's version includes in-frame clones alone and lacks a portion of them. This sample yields about 24,000 clones, of which about 79% are seen a single time; roughly 6% belongs to the top ten. These data originate in a study of long-term antiretroviral therapy in people with HIV. Study-level background: The immediate-ART recommendation dates to 2015, and the earliest samples predate it by about a decade. Study-level results: It was observed that HIV repertoires exhibited narrower CDR3 length ranges than controls. Even long-term ART left TRB diversity below transplant donor controls, despite gains.

Germline V lookup: CDR1 SGHVS, CDR2 FQNEAQ. J lost 5 bases, V lost 5 bases, and 0 bases had no gene match. This CDR3 has 12 residues. Every participant with HIV received treatment in the United States. This receptor was identified in a man aged 30 to 45 with HIV. The V and J genes are TRBV7-8 and TRBJ1-2; 9 nucleotides line up with TRBD1. Material: unsorted PBMCs, obtained 0.7 years before starting antiretroviral therapy. In DNA form, the CDR3 reads TGTGCCAGCAGCGGACAGGGGTATGGCTACACCTTC. Encoded protein: CASSGQGYGYTF.